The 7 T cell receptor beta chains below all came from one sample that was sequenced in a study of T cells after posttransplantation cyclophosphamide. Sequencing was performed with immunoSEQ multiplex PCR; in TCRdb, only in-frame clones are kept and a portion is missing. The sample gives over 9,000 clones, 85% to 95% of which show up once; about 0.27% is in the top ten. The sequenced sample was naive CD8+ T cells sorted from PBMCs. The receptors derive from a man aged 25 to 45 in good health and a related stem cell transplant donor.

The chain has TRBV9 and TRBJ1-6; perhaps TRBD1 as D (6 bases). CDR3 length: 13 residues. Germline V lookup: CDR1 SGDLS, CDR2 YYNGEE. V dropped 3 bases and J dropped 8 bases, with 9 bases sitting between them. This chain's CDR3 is CASSANRDSPLHF. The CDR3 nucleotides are TGTGCCAGCAGCGCGAACAGGGATTCACCCCTCCACTTT.

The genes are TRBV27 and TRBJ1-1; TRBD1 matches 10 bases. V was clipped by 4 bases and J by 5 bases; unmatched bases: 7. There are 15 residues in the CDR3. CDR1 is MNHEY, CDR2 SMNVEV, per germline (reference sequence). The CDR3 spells CASSSLGTGVTEAFF. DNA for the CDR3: TGTGCCAGCAGTTCCCTCGGGACAGGGGTTACTGAAGCTTTCTTT.

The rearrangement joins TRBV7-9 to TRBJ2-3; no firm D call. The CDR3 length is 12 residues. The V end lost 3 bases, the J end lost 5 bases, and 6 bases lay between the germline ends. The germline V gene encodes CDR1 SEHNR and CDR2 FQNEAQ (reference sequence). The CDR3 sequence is CASSLAVDTQYF. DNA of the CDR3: TGTGCCAGCAGCTTGGCCGTAGATACGCAGTATTTT. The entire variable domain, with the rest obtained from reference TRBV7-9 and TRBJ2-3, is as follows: DTGVSQNPRHKITKRGQNVTFRCDPISEHNRLYWYRQTLGQGPEFLTYFQNEAQLEKSRLLSDRFSAERPKGSFSTLEIQRTEQGDSAMYLCASSLAVDTQYFGPGTRLTVL.

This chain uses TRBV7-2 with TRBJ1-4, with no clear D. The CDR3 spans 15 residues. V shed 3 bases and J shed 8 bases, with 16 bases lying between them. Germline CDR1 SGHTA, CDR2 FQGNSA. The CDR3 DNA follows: TGTGCCAGCAGCTTGTATCCGGGAGAAGAAGAAAAACTGTTTTTT. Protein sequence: CASSLYPGEEEKLFF.

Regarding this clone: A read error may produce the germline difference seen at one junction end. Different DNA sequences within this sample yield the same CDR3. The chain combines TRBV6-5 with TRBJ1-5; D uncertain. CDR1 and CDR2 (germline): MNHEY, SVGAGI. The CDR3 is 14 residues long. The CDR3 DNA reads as TGCGCCAGCAGTTACTCGAACACCGATCAGCCCCAGCATTTT. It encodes CASSYSNTDQPQHF.

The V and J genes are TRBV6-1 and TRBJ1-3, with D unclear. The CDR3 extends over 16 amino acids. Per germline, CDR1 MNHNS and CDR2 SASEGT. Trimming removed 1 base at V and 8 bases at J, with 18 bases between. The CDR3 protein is CASSEEPSLQIYTIYF. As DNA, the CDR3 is TGTGCCAGCAGTGAAGAACCGAGCCTACAGATCTACACCATATATTTT.

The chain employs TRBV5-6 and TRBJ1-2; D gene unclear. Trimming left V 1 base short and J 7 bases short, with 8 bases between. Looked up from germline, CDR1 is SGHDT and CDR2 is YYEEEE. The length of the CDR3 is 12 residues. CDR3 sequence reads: CASSLRSGGYTF. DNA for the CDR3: TGTGCCAGCAGCTTGCGGTCGGGTGGCTACACCTTC.